This T cell receptor beta chain was profiled in a study of T-cell reconstitution after alpha-beta-depleted transplantation in children. Regarding the study as a whole: Reports say that about two months after transplant, the alpha-beta T cells came out of several hundred graft clones that had expanded. From newly produced T cells came most of the T-cell counts and diversity one year after transplant.

Preparation of the TCRbeta library used unique molecular identifiers. TCRdb reprocessed the PCR reads via MiXCR and lists one record per CDR3 protein. Of roughly 300,000 distinct CDR3 sequences listed, 11% are singletons. This clonotype was counted many times. What it binds is not known. Sequences were derived from peripheral blood, sampled 180 days after TCRalphabeta/CD19-depleted stem cell transplant. The source of this sequence is a male patient aged 2 to 10 who had a stem cell transplant for chronic granulomatous disease, so the T cells may come from the graft donor.

CDR3 residues: CSARPDKGGETQYF. CDR3 DNA: TGCAGTGCTAGACCTGACAAGGGCGGAGAGACCCAGTACTTC. This rearrangement joins TRBV20-1 to TRBJ2-5; D remains ambiguous. This CDR3 contains 14 residues. The V and J ends lost 2 bases and 4 bases respectively, with 14 bases between them. The germline CDR1 and CDR2 sequences are DFQATT and SNEGSKA (reference sequence).